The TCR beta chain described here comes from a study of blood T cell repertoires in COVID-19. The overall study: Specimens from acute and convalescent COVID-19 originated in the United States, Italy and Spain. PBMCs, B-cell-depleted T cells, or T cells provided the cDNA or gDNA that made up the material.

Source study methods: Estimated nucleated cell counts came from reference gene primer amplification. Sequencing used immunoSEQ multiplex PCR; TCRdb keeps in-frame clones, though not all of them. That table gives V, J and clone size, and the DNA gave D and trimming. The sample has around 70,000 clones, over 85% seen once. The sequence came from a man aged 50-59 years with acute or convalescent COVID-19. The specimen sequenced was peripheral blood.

This chain's CDR3 is CASSAIQGRNEKLFF. The CDR3 nucleotides are TGCGCCAGCAGCGCCATACAGGGCAGAAATGAAAAACTGTTTTTT. The chain employs TRBV5-1 and TRBJ1-4; TRBD1 is a possible D gene (6 bases). CDR1 and CDR2 (germline): SGHRS, YFSETQ. This CDR3 spans 15 amino acids. Between the trimmed V and J ends, which lost 4 bases and 5 bases, there was a span of 15 bases.